Listed here are 21 T cell receptor beta chains from one sample, sequenced in a study of cytomegalovirus exposure and HLA in healthy donors. The PCR employed 60 Vbeta primers together with 13 Jbeta primers. The table came from immunoSEQ multiplex PCR; TCRdb's copy has only in-frame clones and leaves some out. Of about 180,000 clones listed, 60% to 80% were seen once; the top ten hold about 13%. The source material was PBMCs. Receptor source: a woman aged 50 to 60 in good health and CMV-seropositive.

V gene TRBV5-1 combines with J gene TRBJ2-3, with D perhaps TRBD2 (6 bases). This CDR3 contains 14 residues. Trimming removed 3 bases from V and 3 bases from J, with 11 bases in between. The germline V gene has CDR1 SGHRS and CDR2 YFSETQ. CDR3 region: CASSYGTGTDTQYF. The CDR3 DNA reads as TGCGCCAGCAGCTACGGGACTGGAACAGATACGCAGTATTTT. The full variable domain, rest sourced from reference TRBV5-1 and TRBJ2-3, is KAGVTQTPRYLIKTRGQQVTLSCSPISGHRSVSWYQQTPGQGLQFLFEYFSETQRNKGNFPGRFSGRQFSNSRSEMNVSTLELGDSALYLCASSYGTGTDTQYFGPGTRLTVL.

The V call is TRBV30, the J call TRBJ2-3; 9 nucleotides agree with TRBD2. The germline V gene encodes CDR1 GTSNPN and CDR2 SVGIG (reference sequence). The CDR3 sequence is 14 residues long. With 4 bases clipped from V and 1 base from J, the junction kept 3 bases outside the gene matches. CDR3 sequence (DNA): TGTGCCTGGAAGGTAGCGGGGGGCACAGATACGCAGTATTTT. Its protein product is CAWKVAGGTDTQYF.

The chain employs TRBV6-6 and TRBJ1-1, with D uncertain. The germline V gene encodes CDR1 MNHNY and CDR2 SVGAGI (reference sequence). The CDR3 has 14 residues. V was clipped by 0 bases and J by 3 bases, with 8 bases between them. The CDR3 protein is CASSYSRGDTEAFF. The CDR3 nucleotides are TGTGCCAGCAGTTACTCGCGCGGAGACACTGAAGCTTTCTTT.

The rearrangement joins TRBV7-8 to TRBJ1-2, with 8 bases matching TRBD1. CDR1 and CDR2 (germline): SGHVS, FQNEAQ. The CDR3 has 15 amino acids. V trimming: 4 bases; J trimming: 12 bases; junction bases outside the gene matches: 16. As DNA, the CDR3 is TGTGCCAGCAGCTCTAGGCGGGACAGGCCACAGGTGGACACCTTC. This translates into CASSSRRDRPQVDTF. Based on the CDR3 plus reference TRBV7-8 and TRBJ1-2, the full variable domain is GAGVSQSPRYKVAKRGQDVALRCDPISGHVSLFWYQQALGQGPEFLTYFQNEAQLDKSGLPSDRFFAERPEGSVSTLKIQRTQQEDSAVYLCASSSRRDRPQVDTFGSGTRLTVV.

The rearrangement links TRBV6-5 to TRBJ1-2; D gene uncertain. The germline V gene encodes CDR1 MNHEY and CDR2 SVGAGI. V dropped 5 bases and J dropped 5 bases, with 6 bases sitting between them. This CDR3 is built from 11 residues. The CDR3, as DNA: TGTGCCAGCAGTCCCGGGTATGGCTACACCTTC. Its translation: CASSPGYGYTF.

The chain couples TRBV4-1 to TRBJ2-7; possibly TRBD2 for D (6 bases). Germline V gene sequence: CDR1 MGHRA, CDR2 YSYEKL. Trimming pared 0 bases from V and 2 bases from J, leaving 11 bases between. The CDR3 is 15 residues long. CDR3 amino acids: CASSQERGLAYEQYF. The CDR3 coding sequence is TGCGCCAGCAGCCAAGAGCGGGGTCTAGCCTACGAGCAGTACTTC.

This clone was observed once. J is TRBJ1-2 and V is TRBV9, with 7 bases aligning to TRBD1. The CDR3 extends over 13 amino acids. Germline values: CDR1 SGDLS, CDR2 YYNGEE. After removal of 1 base from V and 4 bases from J, the junction contained 1 base not matched to a gene. The CDR3 nucleotides read TGTGCCAGCAGCGTAACAGGGGCCTATGGCTACACCTTC. It specifies CASSVTGAYGYTF. The full variable domain, its missing parts supplied by reference TRBV9 and TRBJ1-2, is DSGVTQTPKHLITATGQRVTLRCSPRSGDLSVYWYQQSLDQGLQFLIQYYNGEERAKGNILERFSAQQFPDLHSELNLSSLELGDSALYFCASSVTGAYGYTFGSGTRLTVV.

The rearrangement uses TRBV11-2 and TRBJ2-3, with D maybe TRBD2 (6 bases). Trimming pared 0 bases from V and 1 base from J, leaving 11 bases between. Germline CDR1 reads SGHAT; CDR2 reads FQNNGV. The CDR3 extends over 16 amino acids. The CDR3 here is CASSLDGGTRTDTQYF. Written as DNA, the CDR3 is TGTGCCAGCAGCTTAGATGGCGGGACTCGCACAGATACGCAGTATTTT.

The chain couples TRBV7-2 to TRBJ2-1; 9 positions agree with TRBD2. V was pared by 2 bases and J by 0 bases, with 2 bases of the junction left unmatched. This CDR3 spans 16 amino acids. The germline gives CDR1 SGHTA, CDR2 FQGNSA. The CDR3 loop reads CASSLLAGSSYNEQFF. The CDR3 region has the DNA TGTGCCAGCAGCTTACTAGCGGGGAGCTCCTACAATGAGCAGTTCTTC.

The count of this clone is one. The J gene is TRBJ1-6, the V gene TRBV5-1; D is undetermined. From germline, CDR1 is SGHRS and CDR2 YFSETQ. This CDR3 has 16 amino acids. V was pared by 3 bases and J by 9 bases, with 19 bases between. The CDR3 sequence is CASSSVEQSSFSPLHF. In DNA form, the CDR3 reads TGCGCCAGCAGCTCGGTTGAACAGAGTTCATTTTCACCCCTCCACTTT.

The gene calls are TRBV13 and TRBJ2-5; 8 bases are shared with TRBD1. From germline, CDR1 is PRHDT and CDR2 FYEKMQ (reference sequence). The length of the CDR3 is 14 residues. V shed 6 bases, J shed 5 bases, and the junction held 8 bases outside the gene matches. The CDR3 loop is CASRPTGARETQYF. The CDR3 nucleotides read TGTGCCAGCAGACCGACAGGGGCAAGGGAGACCCAGTACTTC.

The chain recombines TRBV6-1 with TRBJ2-4; TRBD1 matches 9 bases. CDR1 MNHNS and CDR2 SASEGT come from the germline V gene. Unmatched junction bases numbered 11, after V lost 0 bases and J lost 2 bases. The CDR3 runs to 19 residues. CDR3 bases: TGTGCCAGCAGTGAAGCTCCGGGACAGGGTTCGGGGACCAAAAACATTCAGTACTTC. Its translation is CASSEAPGQGSGTKNIQYF.

CDR3 loop: CASSPGLDLADTQYF. CDR3 sequence (DNA): TGTGCCAGCAGCCCGGGACTAGACTTGGCAGATACGCAGTATTTT. This chain uses TRBV11-3 with TRBJ2-3; TRBD2 aligns across 8 bases. The CDR3 has 15 residues. V lost 5 bases to trimming and J lost 4 bases; unmatched junction nucleotides: 8. Germline lookup yields CDR1 SGHNT and CDR2 YENEEA.

The rearrangement links TRBV5-6 to TRBJ2-5; 9 bases are a match to TRBD2. Germline CDR1 SGHDT, CDR2 YYEEEE. J was trimmed by 1 base and V by 4 bases; bases with no gene match: 8. The CDR3 is made up of 16 amino acids. The CDR3 loop reads CASSPLAGEIQETQYF. The CDR3 DNA reads TGTGCCAGCAGCCCCTTAGCGGGGGAAATCCAAGAGACCCAGTACTTC.

This clone turned up a few times. The V gene is TRBV21-1, the J gene TRBJ2-5; the table's D gene call, TRBD1, was not cross checked with the DNA. TRBV21-1 is a pseudogene segment. The CDR3 extends over 14 amino acids. The chain's CDR3 is CASSKARTEETQYF. DNA for the CDR3: TGTGCCAGCAGCAAAGCCCGGACAGAAGAGACCCAGTACTTC.

This chain links TRBV2 with TRBJ2-3; D unresolved. This CDR3 is built from 13 residues. Germline values: CDR1 SNHLY, CDR2 FYNNEI. The germline V and J ends were trimmed by 5 bases and 0 bases, with 6 bases remaining between them. CDR3 region: CASSIQSTDTQYF. The DNA of the CDR3 is TGTGCCAGCAGTATACAGAGCACAGATACGCAGTATTTT.

As DNA, the CDR3 is TGCAGCGTTGAGAGGGAGGGAGTCACGCAGTATTTT. The encoded protein is CSVEREGVTQYF. The chain carries TRBV29-1 and TRBJ2-3; 7 bases agree with TRBD2. The CDR3 has 12 residues. CDR1 is SQVTM, CDR2 ANQGSEA, per germline. The junction had 6 bases not matched to a gene; V was cut back by 3 bases and J by 9 bases.

This clone is a singleton in its sample. This chain connects TRBV6-1 to TRBJ1-1, with no clear D. Germline CDR1 reads MNHNS; CDR2 reads SASEGT. V was clipped by 8 bases and J by 10 bases, with 17 bases between them. The CDR3 loop spans 12 amino acids. The CDR3 DNA reads TGTGCCAGCCGTGGGTCCGGTGTAGCAGCTTTCTTT. The encoded protein is CASRGSGVAAFF.

The genes are TRBV5-1 and TRBJ2-3, with 7 bases fitting TRBD2. The CDR3 totals 15 residues. V lost 4 bases, J lost 5 bases, and 10 bases stayed unmatched. The V gene's germline CDR1 is SGHRS and CDR2 YFSETQ. CDR3 in amino acids: CASSLGTNMVDTQYF. The CDR3 DNA is TGCGCCAGCAGCCTAGGGACTAACATGGTAGATACGCAGTATTTT.

The chain employs TRBV7-2 and TRBJ1-5; TRBD1 might be the D (6 bases). The CDR3 sequence is 14 residues long. The germline V gene has CDR1 SGHTA and CDR2 FQGNSA. Trimming pared 6 bases from V and 7 bases from J, leaving 16 bases between. The CDR3 protein is CASRGPGASQPQHF. The CDR3 DNA follows: TGTGCCAGCAGGGGCCCAGGGGCGAGCCAGCCCCAGCATTTT.

This clone was seen just once. The V gene is TRBV11-1, the J gene TRBJ2-4, with a tentative D call TRBD1 (6 bases). The CDR3 runs 15 residues. Germline values: CDR1 SGHAT, CDR2 FQDESV (reference sequence). V lost 4 bases and J 8 bases, leaving 18 bases between the germline ends. The CDR3 is CASSSSDRPPDIQYF. The DNA for the CDR3 is TGTGCCAGCAGCTCTTCGGACAGACCCCCGGACATTCAGTACTTC. The full variable domain, completed using reference TRBV11-1 and TRBJ2-4, is EAEVAQSPRYKITEKSQAVAFWCDPISGHATLYWYRQILGQGPELLVQFQDESVVDDSQLPKDRFSAERLKGVDSTLKIQPAELGDSAMYLCASSSSDRPPDIQYFGAGTRLSVL.